Below, 25 T cell receptor beta chains from the same sample are listed, as sequenced in a study of prognosis after radiotherapy for stage I lung cancer. Two-round multiplex PCR, the amplification method, yielded TCR beta CDR3 from genomic DNA. The first round of PCR was done with primers that matched each TRBV and TRBJ gene. TCRdb analysed the multiplex PCR reads with MiXCR anew, one entry per CDR3 protein. Here the sample spans under 30,000 distinct CDR3 sequences, approximately 31% being singletons. The sequenced sample was PBMCs, obtained before or after stereotactic body radiation therapy (not recorded which). The receptors shown here come from a donor aged 50 or older with non-small cell lung cancer.

This clonotype is judged medium-sized. V usage is TRBV19 and J usage is TRBJ1-5; D may be TRBD1 (6 bases). The CDR3 contains 18 residues. Germline V gene data show CDR1 as LNHDA and CDR2 as SQIVND (reference sequence). With 3 bases removed from V and 0 bases from J, the gap between germline ends came to 18 bases. This chain's CDR3 is CASSIVAGQTNSNQPQHF. The CDR3, as DNA: TGTGCCAGTAGTATTGTTGCTGGACAGACAAATAGCAATCAGCCCCAGCATTTT. The variable domain in full, with the rest retrieved from reference TRBV19 and TRBJ1-5, is DGGITQSPKYLFRKEGQNVTLSCEQNLNHDAMYWYRQDPGQGLRLIYYSQIVNDFQKGDIAEGYSVSREKKESFPLTVTSAQKNPTAFYLCASSIVAGQTNSNQPQHFGDGTRLSIL.

This clonotype has ten or more counts. V usage is TRBV9 and J usage is TRBJ2-1; 16 positions match TRBD2. There are 17 residues in the CDR3. The J segment lost 7 bases and the V segment lost 4 bases, leaving 8 bases of the junction unmatched. In germline, CDR1 is SGDLS, CDR2 YYNGEE. For the CDR3, the DNA is TGTGCCAGCAGCCTAGGGACTAGCGGGGGGGCCGGTAATGAGCAGTTCTTC. It specifies CASSLGTSGGAGNEQFF.

On this clonotype: This likely stems from a read error, as it lies one base from a far larger clone. The CDR3 carries no conserved terminal phenylalanine or tryptophan, so it likely arises from a read error. V and J are TRBV6-4 and TRBJ2-5, with D uncertain. Germline loops: CDR1 MRHNA, CDR2 SNTAGT. With 5 bases removed from V and 3 bases from J, the gap between germline ends came to 13 bases. The CDR3 extends over 14 amino acids. This CDR3 is CASSYPGQEETQYL. The DNA for the CDR3 is TGTGCCAGCAGTTACCCCGGTCAGGAAGAGACCCAGTACTTA.

This clonotype was recorded many times. This chain uses TRBV4-1 with TRBJ2-7, with D possibly being TRBD1 (5 bases). V was pared by 3 bases and J by 4 bases, with 16 bases between. This CDR3 has 15 residues. Germline CDR1 is MGHRA and CDR2 is YSYEKL. The CDR3: CASSQTWGIGYEQYF. DNA for the CDR3: TGCGCCAGCAGCCAGACGTGGGGCATTGGATACGAGCAGTACTTC.

On this clonotype itself: A clone one base away is much larger, so this may be a read error. This sequence joins TRBV20-1 and TRBJ1-1; TRBD1 might be the D (6 bases). Germline loops: CDR1 DFQATT, CDR2 SNEGSKA (reference sequence). CDR3 length: 14 residues. Trimming took off 6 bases at V and 7 bases at J, with 21 bases between the two ends. The CDR3 coding sequence is TGCAGTGCGAGGGGGGAGCGGGGGCGAGGTGAAGCTTTCTTT. This codes for CSARGERGRGEAFF.

The J gene is TRBJ1-3, the V gene TRBV18, with a tentative D call TRBD1 (5 bases). This CDR3 contains 16 residues. Germline V CDR1 and CDR2: KGHSH, LQKENI. Trimming removed 3 bases at V and 0 bases at J, with 12 bases between. The CDR3 DNA reads as TGTGCCAGCTCACCTCAGGGAGCTTTCTCTGGAAACACCATATATTTT. Translated, it gives CASSPQGAFSGNTIYF.

This clonotype was seen many times. This rearrangement joins TRBV18 to TRBJ1-1; D is undetermined. Trimming took 5 bases from V and 0 from J, leaving 16 bases between them. The CDR3 runs to 16 residues. Germline V gene sequence: CDR1 KGHSH, CDR2 LQKENI. The CDR3 loop is CASSYDAVLLNTEAFF. CDR3 DNA sequence: TGTGCCAGCTCATACGACGCAGTGCTCCTGAACACTGAAGCTTTCTTT. The variable domain in full, completed from reference TRBV18 and TRBJ1-1, reads NAGVMQNPRHLVRRRGQEARLRCSPMKGHSHVYWYRQLPEEGLKFMVYLQKENIIDESGMPKERFSAEFPKEGPSILRIQQVVRGDSAAYFCASSYDAVLLNTEAFFGQGTRLTVV.

This clonotype is labeled medium-sized. The chain combines TRBV7-8 with TRBJ2-7; the D gene is possibly TRBD1 (5 bases). The CDR3 runs 14 residues. V was shortened by 5 bases and J by 0 bases, with 11 bases between the two germline ends. The germline V gene encodes CDR1 SGHVS and CDR2 FQNEAQ. Here the CDR3 reads CASSLDSYSYEQYF. The CDR3 coding sequence is TGTGCCAGCAGCCTAGACAGCTACTCCTACGAGCAGTACTTC.

Many counts were recorded for this clonotype. V usage is TRBV9 and J usage is TRBJ2-7, with D uncertain. CDR1 is SGDLS and CDR2 is YYNGEE in the germline V gene. The CDR3 extends over 14 amino acids. Trimming cost V 2 bases and J 2 bases, with 11 bases left between them. CDR3 protein: CASSVYQDPYEQYF. The CDR3 DNA is TGTGCCAGCAGCGTGTATCAAGATCCCTACGAGCAGTACTTC. The whole variable domain, remainder taken from reference TRBV9 and TRBJ2-7, is DSGVTQTPKHLITATGQRVTLRCSPRSGDLSVYWYQQSLDQGLQFLIQYYNGEERAKGNILERFSAQQFPDLHSELNLSSLELGDSALYFCASSVYQDPYEQYFGPGTRLTVT.

On this clonotype: Relative to the germline gene, one junction end is altered; a read error may explain this. The V call is TRBV28, the J call TRBJ1-1, with D maybe TRBD1 (5 bases). Looked up from germline, CDR1 is MDHEN and CDR2 is SYDVKM. The CDR3 has 12 residues. The CDR3 DNA reads as TGTGCCAGCAGTTTCTGGGGCTCCGAAGCTTCCTTT. Translating gives CASSFWGSEASF. Filled out from reference TRBV28 and TRBJ1-1, the complete variable domain reads DVKVTQSSRYLVKRTGEKVFLECVQDMDHENMFWYRQDPGLGLRLIYFSYDVKMKEKGDIPEGYSVSREKKERFSLILESASTNQTSMYLCASSFWGSEASFGQGTRLTVV.

This clonotype has at least ten counts. The rearrangement joins TRBV3-1 to TRBJ2-2; D unclear. Germline V gene sequence: CDR1 LGHDT, CDR2 YNNKEL (reference sequence). Trimming cost V 8 bases and J 0 bases, with 10 bases left between them. The CDR3 loop spans 14 amino acids. The CDR3 sequence is CASSSNTNTGELFF. CDR3 bases: TGTGCCAGCTCCTCGAACACGAACACCGGGGAGCTGTTTTTT.

This clonotype was observed at least ten times. The chain carries TRBV10-3 and TRBJ2-7; 7 nucleotides line up with TRBD1. J lost 1 base, V lost 2 bases, and 11 bases had no gene match. Germline values: CDR1 ENHRY, CDR2 SYGVKD. There are 17 residues in the CDR3. CDR3 residues: CAISEPNNRGRSYEQYF. CDR3 coding DNA: TGTGCCATCAGTGAGCCCAACAACAGGGGTCGGTCCTACGAGCAGTACTTC.

Worth noting for this clonotype: This likely traces to a read error, being one base from a far larger clone. J is TRBJ1-5 and V is TRBV6-2 or TRBV6-3; 9 positions match TRBD1. The CDR3 spans 16 residues. CDR1 is MNHEY, CDR2 SVGEGT, per germline. The CDR3 here is CASSELWGQGNRPQHF. Written as DNA, the CDR3 is TGTGCCAGCAGTGAATTGTGGGGACAGGGCAATCGGCCCCAGCATTTT.

At least ten counts were recorded for this clonotype. V and J are TRBV19 and TRBJ2-3; D call uncertain. The germline CDR1 and CDR2 sequences are LNHDA and SQIVND (reference sequence). Trimming took 3 bases from V and 1 from J, leaving 8 bases between them. The CDR3 is 14 residues long. The CDR3 protein is CASSMAPGTDTQYF. DNA of the CDR3: TGTGCCAGTAGTATGGCGCCGGGCACAGATACGCAGTATTTT.

This clonotype was found many times. The chain couples TRBV7-2 to TRBJ2-6, with D perhaps matching TRBD1 or TRBD2 (5 bases each). CDR3 length equals 18 residues. V lost 5 bases to trimming and J lost 0 bases, with 17 bases between them. In germline, CDR1 is SGHTA, CDR2 FQGNSA. The CDR3, as DNA: TGTGCCAGCAGCCCCCGGGGCAGGAGGATCTCTGGGGCCAACGTCCTGACTTTC. Translated: CASSPRGRRISGANVLTF.

A word on this clonotype: A far more abundant clone sits one base away, making this likely a read error. This chain connects TRBV15 to TRBJ2-2; unclear D gene. The germline V gene has CDR1 LNHNV and CDR2 YYDKDF (reference sequence). The V end was cut by 5 bases, the J end by 7 bases, with 8 bases between. CDR3 length equals 12 residues. CDR3 DNA: TGTGCCACCAGCTTAAAAGTCGGGGAGCTGTTTTTT. Translation gives CATSLKVGELFF. Full variable domain (missing parts from reference TRBV15 and TRBJ2-2): DAMVIQNPRYQVTQFGKPVTLSCSQTLNHNVMYWYQQKSSQAPKLLFHYYDKDFNNEADTPDNFQSRRPNTSFCFLDIRSPGLGDTAMYLCATSLKVGELFFGEGSRLTVL.

This clonotype was recorded many times. The rearrangement links TRBV4-2 to TRBJ2-7, with D maybe TRBD1 (6 bases). Trimming stripped 5 bases from V and 5 bases from J, with 10 bases between. There are 12 residues in the CDR3. CDR1 and CDR2 (germline): LGHNA, YNFKEQ. The CDR3 DNA sequence: TGTGCCAGCAGCACAGGGACGGACGAGCAGTACTTC. This translates into CASSTGTDEQYF.

This clonotype was detected many times. The chain joins TRBV4-2 to TRBJ2-3; 9 nucleotides agree with TRBD2. The CDR3 loop spans 20 amino acids. V trimming: 4 bases; J trimming: 4 bases; junction bases outside the gene matches: 21. Germline CDR1 reads LGHNA; CDR2 reads YNFKEQ. For the CDR3, the DNA is TGTGCCAGCAGCCGGTGGGCACTAGCGGGTGCCCAAGAACTCGCAGATACGCAGTATTTT. It specifies CASSRWALAGAQELADTQYF.

This clonotype qualifies as medium-sized (0.01 to 0.1%). The rearrangement links TRBV7-9 to TRBJ2-1, with 7 nucleotides matching TRBD1. J was trimmed by 3 bases and V by 3 bases; bases with no gene match: 8. This CDR3 region has 16 residues. Germline CDR1 is SEHNR and CDR2 is FQNEAQ (reference sequence). The CDR3 DNA reads TGTGCCAGCAGCTTGACGGGGCAGGGGGTCTACAATGAGCAGTTCTTC. This sequence encodes CASSLTGQGVYNEQFF. Combining the CDR3 with reference TRBV7-9 and TRBJ2-1 gives the whole variable domain DTGVSQNPRHKITKRGQNVTFRCDPISEHNRLYWYRQTLGQGPEFLTYFQNEAQLEKSRLLSDRFSAERPKGSFSTLEIQRTEQGDSAMYLCASSLTGQGVYNEQFFGPGTRLTVL.

This clonotype appeared many times. The gene calls are TRBV2 and TRBJ1-1; 9 bases align to TRBD1. This CDR3 is 14 amino acids long. V was pared by 6 bases and J by 5 bases, with 7 bases of the junction left unmatched. The germline V gene has CDR1 SNHLY and CDR2 FYNNEI. CDR3 loop: CASREQGASTEAFF. In DNA form, the CDR3 reads TGTGCCAGCAGGGAACAGGGGGCGAGTACTGAAGCTTTCTTT.

Worth noting for this clonotype: The conserved closing phenylalanine or tryptophan is absent in this CDR3, likely reflecting a read error. The V call is TRBV15, the J call TRBJ2-1, with 8 bases fitting TRBD2. The CDR3 length is 16 residues. Germline loops: CDR1 LNHNV, CDR2 YYDKDF (reference sequence). J was trimmed by 1 base and V by 0 bases; bases with no gene match: 2. CDR3 sequence reads: CATSRDGGDSYNEQFS. The CDR3 nucleotides are TGTGCCACCAGCAGAGACGGGGGGGATTCCTACAATGAGCAGTTCTCC.

This clonotype was seen ten or more times. This rearrangement joins TRBV12-3 or TRBV12-4 to TRBJ2-2; TRBD2 aligns across 11 bases. Losses at the gene ends were 4 bases for V and 7 bases for J; bases not matched to a gene: 8. This CDR3 has 16 amino acids. The CDR3 protein is CASSSTSGSNHGELFF. The CDR3, as DNA: TGTGCCAGCAGTTCAACTAGCGGGAGTAACCACGGGGAGCTGTTTTTT.

The chain uses TRBV18 and TRBJ2-3; 8 nucleotides align to TRBD1. Germline V gives CDR1 KGHSH, CDR2 LQKENI. J was trimmed by 2 bases and V by 3 bases; bases with no gene match: 7. The CDR3 is 16 amino acids. The CDR3 sequence: CASSPIQGAITDTQYF. The CDR3 coding sequence is TGTGCCAGCTCACCGATCCAGGGGGCGATCACAGATACGCAGTATTTT.

On this clonotype itself: No conserved phenylalanine or tryptophan ends this CDR3, so it is likely a read error. The limits of the CDR3 on the DNA are not certain, so only TCRdb's listed CDR3 is given. The chain joins TRBV5-7 to TRBJ2-7; TRBD1 is the table's D call and was not checked against the DNA. TRBV5-7 is an ORF, and what it does is uncertain. The CDR3 is made up of 14 amino acids, end residues included. The CDR3: CASSSRDRWYEGVL.

Many counts were recorded for this clonotype. This rearrangement joins TRBV15 to TRBJ1-2; tentatively, D is TRBD1 (5 bases). The CDR3 sequence is 14 residues long. Germline lookup yields CDR1 LNHNV and CDR2 YYDKDF (reference sequence). Trimming pared 0 bases from V and 4 bases from J, leaving 9 bases between. The CDR3 coding sequence is TGTGCCACCAGCAGAGATCAGGGCACCTATGGCTACACCTTC. As protein: CATSRDQGTYGYTF.